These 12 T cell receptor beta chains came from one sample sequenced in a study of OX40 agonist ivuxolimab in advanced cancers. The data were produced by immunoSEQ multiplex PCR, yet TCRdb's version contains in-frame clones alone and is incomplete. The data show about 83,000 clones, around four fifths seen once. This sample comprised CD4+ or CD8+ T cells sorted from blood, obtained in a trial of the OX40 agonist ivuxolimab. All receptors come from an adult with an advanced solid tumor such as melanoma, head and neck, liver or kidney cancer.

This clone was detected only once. CDR3 protein: CASSPIRGAGEAFF. In DNA, the CDR3 is TGTGCCAGCAGCCCCATACGGGGGGCTGGGGAAGCTTTCTTT. V and J are TRBV7-2 and TRBJ1-1, with D tentatively TRBD1 (6 bases). The CDR3 runs to 14 residues. Trimming took off 5 bases at V and 8 bases at J, with 18 bases between the two ends. Germline CDR1 is SGHTA and CDR2 is FQGNSA.

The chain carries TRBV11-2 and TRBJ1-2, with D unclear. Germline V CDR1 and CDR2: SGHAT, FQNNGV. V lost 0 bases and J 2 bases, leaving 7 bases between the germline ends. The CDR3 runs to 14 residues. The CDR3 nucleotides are TGTGCCAGCAGCTTAGAGCCAGGAAACTATGGCTACACCTTC. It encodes CASSLEPGNYGYTF.

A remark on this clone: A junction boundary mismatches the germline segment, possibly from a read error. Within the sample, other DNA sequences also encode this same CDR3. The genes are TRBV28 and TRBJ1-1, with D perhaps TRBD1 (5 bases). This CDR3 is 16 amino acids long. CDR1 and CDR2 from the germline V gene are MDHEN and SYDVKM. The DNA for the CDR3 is TGTGCCAGTAGTTTGTCCGGACAACCGTCGGGCACTGAAGCTTTCTTT. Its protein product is CASSLSGQPSGTEAFF. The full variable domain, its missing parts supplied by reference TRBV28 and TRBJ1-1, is DVKVTQSSRYLVKRTGEKVFLECVQDMDHENMFWYRQDPGLGLRLIYFSYDVKMKEKGDIPEGYSVSREKKERFSLILESASTNQTSMYLCASSLSGQPSGTEAFFGQGTRLTVV.

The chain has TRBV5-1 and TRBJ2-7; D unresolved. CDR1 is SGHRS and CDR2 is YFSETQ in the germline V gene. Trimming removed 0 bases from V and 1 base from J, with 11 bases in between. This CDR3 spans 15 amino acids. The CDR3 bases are TGCGCCAGCAGCTTGGACAGCGAATTTTCCTACGAGCAGTACTTC. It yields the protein CASSLDSEFSYEQYF.

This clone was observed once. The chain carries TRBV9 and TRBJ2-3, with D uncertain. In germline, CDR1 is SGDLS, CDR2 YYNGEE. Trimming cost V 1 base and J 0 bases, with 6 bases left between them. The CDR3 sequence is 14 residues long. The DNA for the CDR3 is TGTGCCAGCAGCGTATGGATTAGCACAGATACGCAGTATTTT. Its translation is CASSVWISTDTQYF.

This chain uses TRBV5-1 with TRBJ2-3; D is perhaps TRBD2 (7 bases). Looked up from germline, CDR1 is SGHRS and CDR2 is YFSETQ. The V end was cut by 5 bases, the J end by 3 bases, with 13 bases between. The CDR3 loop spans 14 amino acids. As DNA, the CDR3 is TGCGCCAGCAGGCCCGGGGGGCGGACAGATACGCAGTATTTT. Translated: CASRPGGRTDTQYF.

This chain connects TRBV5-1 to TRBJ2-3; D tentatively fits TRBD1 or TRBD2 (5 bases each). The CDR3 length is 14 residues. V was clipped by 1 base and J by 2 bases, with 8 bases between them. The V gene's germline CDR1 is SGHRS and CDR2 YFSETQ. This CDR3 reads CASSLWGTTDTQYF. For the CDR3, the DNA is TGCGCCAGCAGCTTGTGGGGGACCACAGATACGCAGTATTTT.

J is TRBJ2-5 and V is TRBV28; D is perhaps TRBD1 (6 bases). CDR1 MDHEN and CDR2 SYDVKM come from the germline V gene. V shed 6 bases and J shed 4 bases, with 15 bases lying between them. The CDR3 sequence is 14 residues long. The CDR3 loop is CASRSNRVRETQYF. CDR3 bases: TGTGCCAGCAGGTCTAACAGGGTCAGAGAGACCCAGTACTTC.

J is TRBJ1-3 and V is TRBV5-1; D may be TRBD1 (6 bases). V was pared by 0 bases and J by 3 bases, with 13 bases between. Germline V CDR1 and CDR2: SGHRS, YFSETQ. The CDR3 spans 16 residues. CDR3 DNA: TGCGCCAGCAGCTTGGAAGGTCAGGGGTTTGGAAACACCATATATTTT. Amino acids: CASSLEGQGFGNTIYF.

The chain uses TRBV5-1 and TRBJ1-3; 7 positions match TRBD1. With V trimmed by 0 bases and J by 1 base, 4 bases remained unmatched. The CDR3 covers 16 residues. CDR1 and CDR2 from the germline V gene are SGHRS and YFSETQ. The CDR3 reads CASSLATGLSGNTIYF. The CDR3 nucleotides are TGCGCCAGCAGCTTGGCGACAGGGTTATCTGGAAACACCATATATTTT.

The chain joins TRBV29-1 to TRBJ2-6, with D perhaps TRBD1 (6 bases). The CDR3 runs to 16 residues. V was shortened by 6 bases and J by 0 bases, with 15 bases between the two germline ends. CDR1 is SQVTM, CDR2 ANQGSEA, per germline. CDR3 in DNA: TGCAGCGTCCTGGGGGCAGGAGACTCTGGGGCCAACGTCCTGACTTTC. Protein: CSVLGAGDSGANVLTF.

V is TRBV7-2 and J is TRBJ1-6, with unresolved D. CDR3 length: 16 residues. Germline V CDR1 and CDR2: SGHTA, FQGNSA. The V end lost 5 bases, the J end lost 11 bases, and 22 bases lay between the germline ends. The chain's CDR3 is CASSQNPFPGGTPLHF. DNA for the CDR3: TGTGCCAGCAGCCAGAACCCGTTTCCCGGCGGGACACCCCTCCACTTT.